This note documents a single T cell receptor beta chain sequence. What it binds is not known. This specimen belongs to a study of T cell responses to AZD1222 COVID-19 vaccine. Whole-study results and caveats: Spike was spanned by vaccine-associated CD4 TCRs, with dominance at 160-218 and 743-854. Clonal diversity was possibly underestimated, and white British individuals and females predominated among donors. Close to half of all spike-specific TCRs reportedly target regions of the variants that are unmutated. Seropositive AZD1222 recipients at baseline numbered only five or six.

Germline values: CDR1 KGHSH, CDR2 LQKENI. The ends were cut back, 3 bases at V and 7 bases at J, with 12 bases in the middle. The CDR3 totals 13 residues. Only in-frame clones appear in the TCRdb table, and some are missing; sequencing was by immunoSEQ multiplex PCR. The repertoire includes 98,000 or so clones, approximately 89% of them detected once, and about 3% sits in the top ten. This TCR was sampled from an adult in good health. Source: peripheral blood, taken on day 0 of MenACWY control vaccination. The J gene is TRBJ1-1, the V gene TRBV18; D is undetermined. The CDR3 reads CASSPDPGHEAFF. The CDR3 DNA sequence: TGTGCCAGCTCACCCGACCCCGGTCATGAAGCTTTCTTT.